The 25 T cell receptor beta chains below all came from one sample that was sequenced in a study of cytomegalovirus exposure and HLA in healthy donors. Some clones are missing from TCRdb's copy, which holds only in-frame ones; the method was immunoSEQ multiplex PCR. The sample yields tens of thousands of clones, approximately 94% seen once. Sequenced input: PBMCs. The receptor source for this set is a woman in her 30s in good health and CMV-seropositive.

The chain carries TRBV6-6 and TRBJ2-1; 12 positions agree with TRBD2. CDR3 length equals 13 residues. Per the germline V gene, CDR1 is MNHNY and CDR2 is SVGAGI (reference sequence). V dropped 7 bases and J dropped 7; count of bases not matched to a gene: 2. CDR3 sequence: CASMTSGSNEQFF. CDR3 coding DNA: TGTGCCAGCATGACTAGCGGGAGTAATGAGCAGTTCTTC.

The CDR3 DNA follows: TGTGCCAGCAGCCCGGGGACTAGCGGGAGCTCCTACAATGAGCAGTTCTTC. Its protein product is CASSPGTSGSSYNEQFF. The V and J genes are TRBV5-4 and TRBJ2-1; the match to TRBD2 covers 14 bases. Trimming at V came to 4 bases and at J to 0 bases, leaving 3 bases not matched to a gene. Germline CDR1 reads SGHNT; CDR2 reads YYREEE (reference sequence). This CDR3 has 17 residues.

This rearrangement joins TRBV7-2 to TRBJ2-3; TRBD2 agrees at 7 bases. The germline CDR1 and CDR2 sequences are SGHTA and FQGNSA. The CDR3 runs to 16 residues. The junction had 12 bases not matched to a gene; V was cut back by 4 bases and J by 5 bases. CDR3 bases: TGTGCCAGCAGCTCTAAGCGGGGCCCACCTCGAGATACGCAGTATTTT. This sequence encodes CASSSKRGPPRDTQYF.

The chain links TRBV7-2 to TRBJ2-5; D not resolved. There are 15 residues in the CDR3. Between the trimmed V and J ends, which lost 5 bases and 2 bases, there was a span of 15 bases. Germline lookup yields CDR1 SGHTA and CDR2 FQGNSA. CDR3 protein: CASSVGLLRQETQYF. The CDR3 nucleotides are TGTGCCAGCAGCGTAGGGCTACTAAGACAAGAGACCCAGTACTTC.

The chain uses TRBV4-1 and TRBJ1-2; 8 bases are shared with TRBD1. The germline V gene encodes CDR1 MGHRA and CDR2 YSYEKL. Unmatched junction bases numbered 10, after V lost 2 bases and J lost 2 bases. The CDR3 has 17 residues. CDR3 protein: CASSQPRQGKMNYGYTF. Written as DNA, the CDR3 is TGCGCCAGCAGCCAACCTAGACAGGGGAAGATGAACTATGGCTACACCTTC.

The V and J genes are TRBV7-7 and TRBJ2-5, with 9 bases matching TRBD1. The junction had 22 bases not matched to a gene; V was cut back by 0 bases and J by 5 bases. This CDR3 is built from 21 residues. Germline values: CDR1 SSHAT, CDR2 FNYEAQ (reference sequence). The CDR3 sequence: CASSLATSELPGQGRWETQYF. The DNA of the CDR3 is TGTGCCAGCAGCTTAGCTACCTCCGAGTTACCGGGACAGGGAAGATGGGAGACCCAGTACTTC.

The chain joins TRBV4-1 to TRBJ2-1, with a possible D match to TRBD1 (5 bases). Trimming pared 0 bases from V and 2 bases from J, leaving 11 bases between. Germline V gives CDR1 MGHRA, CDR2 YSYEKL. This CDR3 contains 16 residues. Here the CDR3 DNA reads TGCGCCAGCAGCCAAGAAGGGGTACAGACCTACAATGAGCAGTTCTTC. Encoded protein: CASSQEGVQTYNEQFF.

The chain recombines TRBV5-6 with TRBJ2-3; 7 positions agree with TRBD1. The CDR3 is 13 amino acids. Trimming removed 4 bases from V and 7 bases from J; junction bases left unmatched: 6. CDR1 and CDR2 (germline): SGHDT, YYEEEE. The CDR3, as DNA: TGTGCCAGCAGCGCCGGGACAGAGTATACGCAGTATTTT. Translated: CASSAGTEYTQYF.

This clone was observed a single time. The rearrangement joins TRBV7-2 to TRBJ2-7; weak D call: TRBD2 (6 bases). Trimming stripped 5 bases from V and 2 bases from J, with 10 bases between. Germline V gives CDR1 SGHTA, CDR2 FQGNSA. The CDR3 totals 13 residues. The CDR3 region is CASSLKRAYEQYF. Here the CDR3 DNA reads TGTGCCAGCAGCCTGAAGCGGGCCTACGAGCAGTACTTC.

CDR3 sequence: CASSLTPTGLNGYTF. The CDR3 bases are TGTGCCAGCAGTTTGACCCCGACAGGCCTAAATGGCTACACCTTC. V is TRBV6-5 and J is TRBJ1-2; D is perhaps TRBD1 (6 bases). Trimming removed 4 bases at V and 6 bases at J, with 18 bases between. This CDR3 spans 15 amino acids. Germline V CDR1 and CDR2: MNHEY, SVGAGI.

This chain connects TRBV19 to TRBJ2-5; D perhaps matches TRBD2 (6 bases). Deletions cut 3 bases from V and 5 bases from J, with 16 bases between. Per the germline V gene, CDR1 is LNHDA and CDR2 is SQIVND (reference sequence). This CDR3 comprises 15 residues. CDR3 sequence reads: CASSMRARDWETQYF. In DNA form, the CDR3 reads TGTGCCAGTAGTATGAGGGCCAGGGACTGGGAGACCCAGTACTTC. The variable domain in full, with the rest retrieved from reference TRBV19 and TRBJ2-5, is DGGITQSPKYLFRKEGQNVTLSCEQNLNHDAMYWYRQDPGQGLRLIYYSQIVNDFQKGDIAEGYSVSREKKESFPLTVTSAQKNPTAFYLCASSMRARDWETQYFGPGTRLLVL.

CDR3: CASSPRGQMAEKLFF. DNA for the CDR3: TGTGCCAGTAGTCCCAGGGGGCAAATGGCTGAAAAACTGTTTTTT. The chain employs TRBV19 and TRBJ1-4; the match to TRBD1 covers 8 bases. With 5 bases clipped from V and 7 bases from J, the junction kept 9 bases outside the gene matches. The CDR3 runs 15 residues. The germline V gene encodes CDR1 LNHDA and CDR2 SQIVND (reference sequence).

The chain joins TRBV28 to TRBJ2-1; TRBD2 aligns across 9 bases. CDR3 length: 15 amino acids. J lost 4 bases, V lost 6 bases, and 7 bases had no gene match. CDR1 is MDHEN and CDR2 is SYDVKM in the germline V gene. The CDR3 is CASRSWREGYNEQFF. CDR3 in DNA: TGTGCCAGCAGGAGTTGGCGGGAGGGTTACAATGAGCAGTTCTTC.

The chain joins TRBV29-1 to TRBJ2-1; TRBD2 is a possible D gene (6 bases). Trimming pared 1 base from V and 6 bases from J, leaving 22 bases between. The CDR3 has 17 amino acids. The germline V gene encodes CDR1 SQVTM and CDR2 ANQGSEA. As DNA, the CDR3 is TGCAGCGTTGAAGGCCTAAGCCCGGGCGGGGATGGCAATGAGCAGTTCTTC. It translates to CSVEGLSPGGDGNEQFF.

The CDR3 DNA reads as TGTGCCAGCAGCTTCATGGACTGGGGAGAGACCCAGTACTTC. Translating it yields CASSFMDWGETQYF. The chain employs TRBV7-9 and TRBJ2-5; D might be TRBD2 (5 bases). V was trimmed by 3 bases and J by 4 bases, leaving 12 bases between them. The CDR3 is 14 residues long. Looked up from germline, CDR1 is SEHNR and CDR2 is FQNEAQ (reference sequence).

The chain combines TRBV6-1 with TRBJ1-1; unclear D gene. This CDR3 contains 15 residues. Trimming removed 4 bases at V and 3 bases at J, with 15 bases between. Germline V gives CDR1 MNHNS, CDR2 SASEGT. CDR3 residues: CASSALITRDTEAFF. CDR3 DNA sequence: TGTGCCAGCAGTGCCCTCATCACGAGGGACACTGAAGCTTTCTTT.

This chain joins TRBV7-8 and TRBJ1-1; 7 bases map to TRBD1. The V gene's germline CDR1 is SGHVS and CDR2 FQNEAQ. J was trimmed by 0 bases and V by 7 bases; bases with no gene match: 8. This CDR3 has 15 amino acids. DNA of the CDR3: TGTGCCAGCAAAACCCAGACAGGGATGAACACTGAAGCTTTCTTT. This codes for CASKTQTGMNTEAFF.

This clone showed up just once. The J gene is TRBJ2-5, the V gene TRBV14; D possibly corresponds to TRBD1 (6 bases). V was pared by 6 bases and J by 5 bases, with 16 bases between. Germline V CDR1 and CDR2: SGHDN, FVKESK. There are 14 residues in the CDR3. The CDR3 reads CASSPDRFRETQYF. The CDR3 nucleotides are TGTGCCAGCAGTCCAGACAGGTTTAGGGAGACCCAGTACTTC.

CDR3 bases: TGTGCCAGTTCCGGCAGGGCCCAGCACAATCAGCCCCAGCATTTT. It yields the protein CASSGRAQHNQPQHF. This chain joins TRBV19 and TRBJ1-5; D possibly corresponds to TRBD1 (5 bases). Germline assignment: CDR1 LNHDA and CDR2 SQIVND (reference sequence). There are 15 residues in the CDR3. Between the trimmed V and J ends, which lost 8 bases and 3 bases, there was a span of 17 bases.

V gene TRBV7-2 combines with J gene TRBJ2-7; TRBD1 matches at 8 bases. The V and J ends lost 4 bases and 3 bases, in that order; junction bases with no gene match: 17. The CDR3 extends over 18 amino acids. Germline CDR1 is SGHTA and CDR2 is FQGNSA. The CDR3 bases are TGTGCCAGCAGCTCTTATCCCTCGGCGGGACAGGACGGCTACGAGCAGTACTTC. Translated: CASSSYPSAGQDGYEQYF.

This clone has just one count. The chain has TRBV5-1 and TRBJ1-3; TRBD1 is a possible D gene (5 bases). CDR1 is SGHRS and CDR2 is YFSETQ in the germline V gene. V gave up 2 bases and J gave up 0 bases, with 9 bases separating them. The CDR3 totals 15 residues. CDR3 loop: CASSFGQGSGNTIYF. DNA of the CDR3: TGCGCCAGCAGCTTCGGGCAGGGCTCTGGAAACACCATATATTTT.

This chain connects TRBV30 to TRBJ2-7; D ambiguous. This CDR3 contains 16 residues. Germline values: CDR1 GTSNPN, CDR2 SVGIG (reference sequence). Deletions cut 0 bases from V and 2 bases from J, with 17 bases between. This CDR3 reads CAWSVNRPLPAYEQYF. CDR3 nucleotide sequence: TGTGCCTGGAGTGTAAATCGGCCACTACCAGCCTACGAGCAGTACTTC.

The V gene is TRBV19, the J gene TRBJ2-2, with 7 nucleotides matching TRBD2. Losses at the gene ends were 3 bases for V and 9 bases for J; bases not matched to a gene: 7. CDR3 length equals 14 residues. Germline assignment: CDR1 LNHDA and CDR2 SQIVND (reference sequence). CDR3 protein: CASSIGGSGRELFF. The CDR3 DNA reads TGTGCCAGTAGTATTGGCGGGAGCGGTAGGGAGCTGTTTTTT.

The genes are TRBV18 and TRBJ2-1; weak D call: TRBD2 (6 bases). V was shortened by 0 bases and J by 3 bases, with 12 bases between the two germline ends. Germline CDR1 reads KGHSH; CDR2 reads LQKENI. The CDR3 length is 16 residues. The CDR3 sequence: CASSPPVGGFYNEQFF. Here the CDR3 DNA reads TGTGCCAGCTCACCACCGGTCGGGGGATTCTACAATGAGCAGTTCTTC.

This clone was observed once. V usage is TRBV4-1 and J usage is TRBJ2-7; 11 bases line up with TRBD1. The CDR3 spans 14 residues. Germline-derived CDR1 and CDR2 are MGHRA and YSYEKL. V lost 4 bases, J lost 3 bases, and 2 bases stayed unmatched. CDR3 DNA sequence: TGCGCCAGCAGCCCGGGGACAGGGGGCTACGAGCAGTACTTC. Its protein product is CASSPGTGGYEQYF.